This T cell receptor (beta chain) was identified during a study of OX40 agonist ivuxolimab in advanced cancers. Germline CDR1 and CDR2: SGHNT and YENEEA. The length of the CDR3 is 15 residues. Trimming took 1 base from V and 4 from J; bases not matched to a gene: 4. Profiled with immunoSEQ multiplex PCR; TCRdb holds only in-frame clones, not every one. The sample has about 83,000 clones; 85% to 95% are singletons. Sequencing was performed on CD4+ or CD8+ T cells sorted from blood, taken in a trial of the OX40 agonist ivuxolimab. V usage is TRBV11-3 and J usage is TRBJ2-1; the match to TRBD2 covers 7 bases. The receptor was isolated from an adult with an advanced solid tumor such as melanoma, head and neck, liver or kidney cancer. CDR3 nucleotides: TGTGCCAGCAGCTTAGGGGACTACGCGTACAATGAGCAGTTCTTC. Its translation is CASSLGDYAYNEQFF.